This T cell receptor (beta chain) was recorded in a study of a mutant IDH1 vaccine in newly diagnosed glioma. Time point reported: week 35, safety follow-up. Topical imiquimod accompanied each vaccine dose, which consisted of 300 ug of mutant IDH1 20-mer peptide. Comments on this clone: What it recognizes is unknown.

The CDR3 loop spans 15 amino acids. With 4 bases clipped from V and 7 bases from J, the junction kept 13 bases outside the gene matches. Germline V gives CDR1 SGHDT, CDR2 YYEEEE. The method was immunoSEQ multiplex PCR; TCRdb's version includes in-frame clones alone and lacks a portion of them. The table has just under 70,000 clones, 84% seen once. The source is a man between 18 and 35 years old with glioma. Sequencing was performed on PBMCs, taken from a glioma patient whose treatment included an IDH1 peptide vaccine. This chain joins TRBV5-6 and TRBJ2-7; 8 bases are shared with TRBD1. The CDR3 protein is CASSISGGVLTEQYF. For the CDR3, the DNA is TGTGCCAGCAGCATTTCAGGGGGCGTGTTGACAGAGCAGTACTTC.